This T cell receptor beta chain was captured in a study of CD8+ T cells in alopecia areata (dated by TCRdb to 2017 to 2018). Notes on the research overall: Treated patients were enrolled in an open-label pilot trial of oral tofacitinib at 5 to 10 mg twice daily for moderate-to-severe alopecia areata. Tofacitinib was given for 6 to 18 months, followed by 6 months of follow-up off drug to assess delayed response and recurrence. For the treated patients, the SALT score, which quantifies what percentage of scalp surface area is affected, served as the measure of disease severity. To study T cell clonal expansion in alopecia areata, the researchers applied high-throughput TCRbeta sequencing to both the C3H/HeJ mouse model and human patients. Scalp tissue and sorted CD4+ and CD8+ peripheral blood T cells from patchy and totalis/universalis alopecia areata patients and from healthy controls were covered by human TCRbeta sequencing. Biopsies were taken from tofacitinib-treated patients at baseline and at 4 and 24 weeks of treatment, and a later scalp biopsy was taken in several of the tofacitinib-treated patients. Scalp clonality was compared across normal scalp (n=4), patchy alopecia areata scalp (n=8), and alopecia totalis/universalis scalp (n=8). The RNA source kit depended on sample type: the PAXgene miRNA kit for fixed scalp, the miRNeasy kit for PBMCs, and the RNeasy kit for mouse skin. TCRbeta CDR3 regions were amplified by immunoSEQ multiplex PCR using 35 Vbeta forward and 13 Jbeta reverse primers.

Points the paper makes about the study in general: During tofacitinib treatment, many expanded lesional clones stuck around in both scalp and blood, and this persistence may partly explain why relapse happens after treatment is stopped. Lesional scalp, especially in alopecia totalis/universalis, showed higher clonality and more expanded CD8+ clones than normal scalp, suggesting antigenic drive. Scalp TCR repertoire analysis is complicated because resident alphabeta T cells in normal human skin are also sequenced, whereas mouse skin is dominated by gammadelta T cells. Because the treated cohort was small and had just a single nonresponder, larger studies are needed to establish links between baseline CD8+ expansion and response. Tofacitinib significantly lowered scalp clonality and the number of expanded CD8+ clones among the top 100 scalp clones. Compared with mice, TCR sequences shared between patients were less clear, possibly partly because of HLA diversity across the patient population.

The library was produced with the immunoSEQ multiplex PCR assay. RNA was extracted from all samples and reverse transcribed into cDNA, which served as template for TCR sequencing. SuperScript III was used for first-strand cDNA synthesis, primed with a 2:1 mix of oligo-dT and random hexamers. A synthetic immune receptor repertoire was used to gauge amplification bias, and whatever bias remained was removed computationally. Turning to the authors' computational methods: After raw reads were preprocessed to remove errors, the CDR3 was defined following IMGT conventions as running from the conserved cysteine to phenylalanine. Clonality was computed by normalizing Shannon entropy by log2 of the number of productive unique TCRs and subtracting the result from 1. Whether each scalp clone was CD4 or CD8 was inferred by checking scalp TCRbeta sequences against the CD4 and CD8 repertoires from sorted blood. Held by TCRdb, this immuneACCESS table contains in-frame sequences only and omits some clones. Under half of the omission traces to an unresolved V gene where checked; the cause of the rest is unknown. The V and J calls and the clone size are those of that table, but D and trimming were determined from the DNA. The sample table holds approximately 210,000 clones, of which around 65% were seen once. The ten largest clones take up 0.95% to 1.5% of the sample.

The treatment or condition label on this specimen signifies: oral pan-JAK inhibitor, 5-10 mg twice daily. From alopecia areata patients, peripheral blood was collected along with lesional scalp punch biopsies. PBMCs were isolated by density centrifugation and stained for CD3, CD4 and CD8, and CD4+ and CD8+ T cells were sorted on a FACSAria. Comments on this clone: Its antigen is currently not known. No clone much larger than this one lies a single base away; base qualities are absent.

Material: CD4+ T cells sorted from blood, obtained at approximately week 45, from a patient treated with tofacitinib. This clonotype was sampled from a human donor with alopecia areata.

The CDR3 region: CAISVGPTGQETQYF. At the DNA level, the sequence is TGTGCCATCAGCGTCGGGCCAACAGGGCAAGAGACCCAGTACTTC. This sequence uses TRBV10-3 and TRBJ2-5, and TRBD1 may be the D gene, going by 6 matching bases. Taken from the germline V gene, the CDR1 and CDR2 loops are ENHRY and SYGVKD. From the cysteine through the phenylalanine, the CDR3 covers 15 amino acids. CDR3 DNA only is kept here, 45 bases in frame from base 1. Trimming at the junction amounts to 6 bases on V and 2 bases on J, and the germline ends lie 16 bases apart.